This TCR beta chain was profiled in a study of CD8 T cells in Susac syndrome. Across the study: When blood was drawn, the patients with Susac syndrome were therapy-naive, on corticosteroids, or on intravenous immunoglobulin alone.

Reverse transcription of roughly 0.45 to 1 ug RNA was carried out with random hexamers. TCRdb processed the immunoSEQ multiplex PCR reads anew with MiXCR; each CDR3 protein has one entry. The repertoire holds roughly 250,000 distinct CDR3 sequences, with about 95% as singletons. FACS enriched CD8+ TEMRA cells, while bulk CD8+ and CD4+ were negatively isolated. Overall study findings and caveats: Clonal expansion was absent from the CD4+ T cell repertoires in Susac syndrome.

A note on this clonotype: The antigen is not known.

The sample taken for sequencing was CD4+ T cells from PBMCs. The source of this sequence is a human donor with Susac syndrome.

The CDR3 sequence is CASLPGVGTEAFF. Written as DNA, the CDR3 is TGCGCCAGCTTACCAGGAGTAGGGACTGAAGCTTTCTTT. V usage is TRBV4-1 and J usage is TRBJ1-1, with D hard to call. CDR3 length equals 13 residues. The germline gives CDR1 MGHRA, CDR2 YSYEKL. V gave up 8 bases and J gave up 5 bases, with 15 bases separating them.